This T cell receptor (beta chain) was observed in a study of cytomegalovirus exposure and HLA in healthy donors. The CDR3 runs to 15 residues. Germline CDR1 is MGHRA and CDR2 is YSYEKL. Trimming left V 0 bases short and J 0 bases short, with 9 bases between. Samples came from healthy bone marrow donors. Despite likely unrecorded immune exposures, the donors were nominally healthy at the time of sampling. The PCR contained 60 Vbeta and 13 Jbeta primers. The table came from immunoSEQ multiplex PCR; TCRdb's copy has only in-frame clones and leaves some out. This sample has 150,000 or so clones; about 85% occur once, and the top ten carry 1.9%. Study results and limitations: A later analysis reported that several of the most significant clusters appeared to be linked to common viral pathogens, among them Epstein-Barr virus.

In the case of this clone: Its antigen is unidentified.

The clonotype originates from a man younger than 35 in good health and CMV-seronegative. Sequenced: PBMCs. The V gene is TRBV4-1, the J gene TRBJ2-7; D gene ambiguous. The CDR3 sequence: CASSQEELSSYEQYF. The DNA of the CDR3 is TGCGCCAGCAGCCAAGAGGAGTTGAGCTCCTACGAGCAGTACTTC.